Here is one T cell receptor (beta chain) with its context. What antigen it recognizes has not been identified. No much larger clone exists at a distance of one base, and base qualities are not known. The germline ends are 15 bases apart after V is trimmed by 6 bases and J by 4 bases. Looking up the germline V gene yields CDR1 SNHLY and CDR2 FYNNEI. The CDR3 spans 14 residues, from the cysteine through the phenylalanine. CDR3 DNA only is kept here, 42 bases in frame from base 1. The donors were 40 or so Caucasian individuals from Russia, aged about 6 to 95 years, who were systemically healthy. Roughly 10 milliliters of peripheral blood were drawn from each donor into EDTA-treated Vacutainer tubes. Ficoll-Paque density-gradient centrifugation was used to isolate PBMCs, with at least 6.5 million per sample. Trizol reagent was used to extract total RNA from the PBMCs, yielding at least 6 micrograms per sample. For every donor, an aliquot of PBMCs went through flow cytometry to measure the percentages of naive CD45RAhigh/CD27high T cells.

The data belong to a study of blood T cells in healthy people across ages (dated by TCRdb to between 2015 and 2017). In terms of the full investigation: In model experiments, template switching captured roughly one uniquely barcoded TCR beta cDNA molecule for every two T cells. The donors were split into four age groups: young (average 16 years), middle-aged (39), aged (approximately 60) and long-lived (roughly 80). For two donors (one aged 18 to 29 and one aged 80 or older), the study analyzed two additional independent replicas of 1 million unique cDNA reads from the same blood draw. To avoid experimental bias, donors of different ages were spread randomly across the sequencing lanes. Using deep sequencing normalized with unique cDNA molecular identifiers, the study measured how TCR beta repertoire diversity changes with age.

Beyond this particular receptor, the publication reports: Because profiling used bulk unsorted PBMCs, naive and antigen-experienced compartments could not be compared conclusively. As age increased, observed TCR beta diversity per million T cells dropped in a roughly linear way, and a significant reduction was already evident by age approximately 40. Compared with the aged group, the long-lived group had more naive CD4+ T cells, fewer expanded clones and increased TCR diversity, suggesting age selection. A strong correlation was found between observed TCR beta diversity and the percentage of naive T cells measured by flow cytometry. The CMV infection status of donors was not known, potentially confounding age-related changes in expanded clonotypes. Estimates of total diversity based on one million sequenced T cells were considered lower bounds and underestimates.

Library generation was performed with 5' RACE. This sample was sequenced with an Illumina HiSeq 2500. A second PCR of roughly 6 to 11 cycles was run with a J-beta primer mix and a sample-barcoded 5' primer. A template-switch 5' adaptor carrying 12 random nucleotides introduced a unique molecular identifier onto each TCR beta cDNA molecule. Each sample yielded at least 2.5 million CDR3-containing paired-end reads. First-strand cDNA synthesis was performed from all RNA using the Mint cDNA synthesis kit, with priming by a TRBC-specific oligonucleotide. All cDNA was treated with uracil-DNA glycosylase and then went through a first 18-cycle PCR with the universal primers M1SS and BC2_uni_R. As for the authors' bioinformatics: Normalization of each sample was performed by random selection of 1 million high-quality reads, each carrying a distinct molecular identifier. Instead of being binned into consensus sequences, reads that shared molecular identifiers were thrown out. CDR3 identification, clonotype clustering and error correction used MiTCR with a Q25 quality threshold and the strictest error-elimination algorithm. A nonparametric unseen species model with Euler transformation was used to estimate lower-bound total TCR beta diversity. The raw public data were reprocessed by TCRdb itself: fastp quality trimming at Q25, MiXCR clonotype calling, in-frame beta chains only. Each entry merges the rows of one CDR3 protein and shows their most common DNA and genes. These V and J calls derive from TCRdb rather than the authors' analysis. This sample has approximately 360,000 distinct CDR3 sequences in its table, and approximately 52% of those were observed once. Clones ranked in the top ten supply 45% to 55% of the sample.

Sequences were obtained from blood. The rearranged chain carries TRBV2 and TRBJ1-2, with the D gene call left open. The receptor was isolated from a man in his fifties or sixties in good health. The CDR3 protein is CASSPGRTSYGYTF. The nucleotide sequence reads TGTGCCAGCAGCCCAGGACGGACCAGCTATGGCTACACCTTC.